The sequence of this T cell receptor (beta chain) was determined in a study of T cell clonality in common variable immunodeficiency. Whole-study results and caveats: T cell subpopulation sequencing would be needed to explain CVID clonality.

CVID and control samples used equivalent genomic DNA input. The repertoire was sequenced with immunoSEQ multiplex PCR; TCRdb's copy has only in-frame clones and lacks some. This set yields about 34,000 clones and no singletons; the top ten hold about 1%. This clone was counted many times. Its specificity is unknown. Sequencing ends 3 residues short of the CDR3 end; the germline J gene provides the rest. This CDR3 spans 15 amino acids. Germline values: CDR1 SGHNT, CDR2 YENEEA. Trimming at V came to 4 bases and at J to 3 bases, leaving 9 bases not matched to a gene. Each donor provided about 5 to 8 ml of heparinized whole blood.

Sequenced sample: peripheral blood mononuclear cells. The J gene is TRBJ2-7, the V gene TRBV11-3; TRBD1 matches 7 bases. The sequence was obtained from a person between 18 and 70 years old in good health. This chain's CDR3 is CASSSKRQGLYEQYF. The CDR3 DNA, read in part, is TGTGCCAGCAGCTCTAAAAGACAGGGCCTCTACGAG. The variable domain in full, with the rest retrieved from reference TRBV11-3 and TRBJ2-7, is EAGVVQSPRYKIIEKKQPVAFWCNPISGHNTLYWYLQNLGQGPELLIRYENEEAVDDSQLPKDRFSAERLKGVDSTLKIQPAELGDSAVYLCASSSKRQGLYEQYFGPGTRLTVT.